Below, 10 T cell receptor beta chains from the same sample are listed, as sequenced in a study of vaccination and CD4 T cells after COVID-19. Sequenced with the Oncomine TCR Beta short-read assay was DNA taken from cultured CD4+ T cells. Each CDR3 protein gets one entry after TCRdb re-called the PCR reads with MiXCR. Among about 3,900 distinct CDR3 sequences listed, about a fifth were seen once. Treatment defined: approximately 10-day PBMC culture with coronavirus spike peptide pools or control peptides (ViraFEST assay). These receptors have no identified antigens. Sequencing was carried out using CD4+ T cells from blood, cultured in vitro. The receptor set was obtained from a human donor who had recovered from COVID-19.

The chain couples TRBV5-4 to TRBJ1-2, with D tentatively TRBD1 (6 bases). CDR3 length equals 14 residues. V lost 2 bases and J 8 bases, leaving 16 bases between the germline ends. Germline CDR1 reads SGHNT; CDR2 reads YYREEE (reference sequence). In DNA, the CDR3 is TGTGCCAGCAGCTTCCGGGACAACTTGAGAGGCTACACCTTC. It yields the protein CASSFRDNLRGYTF.

This chain connects TRBV21-1 to TRBJ2-7; the D segment call TRBD1 is taken from the table without a DNA check. TRBV21-1 is a recognized pseudogene. The CDR3 runs to 12 residues. CDR3 amino acids: CASRPTGNEQYF. CDR3 coding DNA: TGTGCCAGCAGGCCTACAGGGAACGAGCAGTACTTC.

The chain has TRBV7-9 and TRBJ1-4; tentatively, D is TRBD1 (6 bases). In germline, CDR1 is SEHNR, CDR2 FQNEAQ (reference sequence). This CDR3 contains 15 residues. Trimming shortened V by 1 base and J by 8 bases, and 14 bases separated the two germline ends. CDR3: CASSLDRAPREKLFF. The CDR3 coding sequence is TGTGCCAGCAGCTTAGACAGGGCACCCCGCGAAAAACTGTTTTTT.

This clonotype was observed a handful of times. The rearrangement uses TRBV21-1 and TRBJ1-3; TRBD1 reflects the table's D call only, with no check against the DNA. TRBV21-1 is designated a pseudogene. The CDR3 totals 18 residues. The CDR3, as DNA: TGTGCCAGCAGCAATACCCCCGGGGGGGCTTTTACTGGAAACACCATATATTTT. This translates into CASSNTPGGAFTGNTIYF.

This clonotype was seen a few times. The J gene is TRBJ2-3, the V gene TRBV5-1; D possibly matches TRBD1 or TRBD2 (5 bases each). This CDR3 region has 15 residues. Germline lookup yields CDR1 SGHRS and CDR2 YFSETQ. V was shortened by 4 bases and J by 0 bases, with 12 bases between the two germline ends. As DNA, the CDR3 is TGCGCCAGCAGCCCACTTGGGGACAGCACAGATACGCAGTATTTT. The encoded protein is CASSPLGDSTDTQYF.

To note about this clonotype: No DNA is shown, since the ends of the CDR3 on it are uncertain; the CDR3 is the one TCRdb lists. This chain connects TRBV20-1 to TRBJ2-2; the D call of TRBD1 is as the table states it, not checked on the DNA. From germline, CDR1 is DFQATT and CDR2 SNEGSKA (reference sequence). The CDR3 is 15 residues long, ends included. The CDR3 protein is CSAATGGKTPGSCFF.

This chain connects TRBV2 to TRBJ2-7; D not certain. Germline loops: CDR1 SNHLY, CDR2 FYNNEI. This CDR3 spans 12 amino acids. V was trimmed by 6 bases and J by 4 bases, leaving 10 bases between them. The CDR3 bases are TGTGCCAGCAGCGACGTTCCGTACGAGCAGTACTTC. The encoded protein is CASSDVPYEQYF. The whole variable domain, remainder taken from reference TRBV2 and TRBJ2-7, is EPEVTQTPSHQVTQMGQEVILRCVPISNHLYFYWYRQILGQKVEFLVSFYNNEISEKSEIFDDQFSVERPDGSNFTLKIRSTKLEDSAMYFCASSDVPYEQYFGPGTRLTVT.

The chain has TRBV30 and TRBJ1-2; D remains unclear. Germline V gives CDR1 GTSNPN, CDR2 SVGIG (reference sequence). Deletions cut 1 base from V and 4 bases from J, with 10 bases between. This CDR3 contains 13 residues. This CDR3 reads CAWSADLAYGYTF. Here the CDR3 DNA reads TGTGCCTGGAGTGCCGACTTAGCCTATGGCTACACCTTC.

The chain employs TRBV9 and TRBJ1-2; TRBD1 aligns across 7 bases. Germline trimming cut 2 bases from V and 3 bases from J; bases unmatched to any gene: 1. The CDR3 is 13 residues long. Germline CDR1 SGDLS, CDR2 YYNGEE. The CDR3 DNA reads as TGTGCCAGCAGCGTCGGACAGGACTATGGCTACACCTTC. It codes for CASSVGQDYGYTF.

This clonotype was counted only a few times. This sequence joins TRBV6-4 and TRBJ1-4; a possible D gene is TRBD1 (6 bases). Trimming took 6 bases from V and 6 from J, leaving 14 bases between them. This CDR3 is 14 amino acids long. The germline V gene has CDR1 MRHNA and CDR2 SNTAGT. The CDR3 spells CASSRQEPHEKLFF. CDR3 sequence (DNA): TGTGCCAGCAGCCGACAGGAGCCTCATGAAAAACTGTTTTTT.